The 20 T cell receptor beta chains below all came from one sample that was sequenced in a study of T cell responses to AZD1222 COVID-19 vaccine. Using immunoSEQ multiplex PCR, the repertoire was profiled, and TCRdb retains in-frame clones only, with some absent. The sample consists of some 96,000 clones, roughly 88% of them appearing once. The material was peripheral blood, obtained on day 0 of AZD1222 vaccination. Source of these receptors: an adult in good health.

The DNA for the CDR3 is TGTGCCAGCTCACCAGTCGGGGAACATGAAAATTCACCCCTCCACTTT. Residues: CASSPVGEHENSPLHF. The J gene is TRBJ1-6, the V gene TRBV18, with no clear D. The V gene's germline CDR1 is KGHSH and CDR2 LQKENI. This CDR3 comprises 16 residues. V shed 2 bases and J shed 7 bases, with 15 bases lying between them.

The chain carries TRBV12-2 and TRBJ1-1; the table names TRBD1, a call not compared with the DNA. TRBV12-2 is a listed pseudogene. CDR3 length equals 16 residues. The CDR3 bases are TGTGCAAGTCGCTTAGCGGGGGACAGGAGCGGCACTGAAGCTTTCTTT. This encodes CASRLAGDRSGTEAFF.

The gene calls are TRBV5-1 and TRBJ2-7; D call uncertain. Germline V gives CDR1 SGHRS, CDR2 YFSETQ. V lost 0 bases and J lost 2, with 6 bases in between. This CDR3 is 13 amino acids long. The CDR3 reads CASSLDGAYEQYF. The CDR3 DNA reads TGCGCCAGCAGCTTGGATGGGGCCTACGAGCAGTACTTC. Full variable domain (outside the CDR3, taken from reference TRBV5-1 and TRBJ2-7): KAGVTQTPRYLIKTRGQQVTLSCSPISGHRSVSWYQQTPGQGLQFLFEYFSETQRNKGNFPGRFSGRQFSNSRSEMNVSTLELGDSALYLCASSLDGAYEQYFGPGTRLTVT.

This sequence joins TRBV12-3 or TRBV12-4 and TRBJ2-7, with a possible D match to TRBD1 (6 bases). V shed 5 bases and J shed 6 bases, with 14 bases lying between them. The CDR3 has 13 amino acids. The CDR3 loop is CASSRTVPFEQYF. The CDR3 coding sequence is TGTGCCAGCAGTAGGACAGTCCCCTTCGAGCAGTACTTC.

The rearrangement uses TRBV9 and TRBJ1-1, with D perhaps matching TRBD1 (6 bases). Germline CDR1 is SGDLS and CDR2 is YYNGEE. The CDR3 covers 14 residues. Trimming pared 1 base from V and 0 bases from J, leaving 7 bases between. CDR3 coding DNA: TGTGCCAGCAGCGTAAAGGGGGTGAACACTGAAGCTTTCTTT. It translates to CASSVKGVNTEAFF.

V and J are TRBV10-2 and TRBJ2-1, with TRBD1 matching over 8 bases. CDR3 size: 15 residues. Germline assignment: CDR1 WSHSY and CDR2 SAAADI. V trimming: 8 bases; J trimming: 2 bases; junction bases outside the gene matches: 8. CDR3 bases: TGCGCCAGCGGGGACCGGGACAGGACCTACAATGAGCAGTTCTTC. Translated: CASGDRDRTYNEQFF.

The chain couples TRBV11-3 to TRBJ2-7, with 7 bases lining up with TRBD2. Trimming took 0 bases from V and 4 from J; bases not matched to a gene: 6. Per germline, CDR1 SGHNT and CDR2 YENEEA. The CDR3 covers 15 residues. The CDR3 is CASSLDPRGGYEQYF. CDR3 bases: TGTGCCAGCAGCTTAGATCCGCGGGGAGGGTACGAGCAGTACTTC.

V usage is TRBV30 and J usage is TRBJ1-1; D gene unclear. CDR1 is GTSNPN and CDR2 is SVGIG in the germline V gene (reference sequence). This CDR3 spans 12 amino acids. The V gene lost 3 bases and the J gene lost 1 base, with 6 bases spanning the gap. In DNA form, the CDR3 reads TGTGCCTGGAGGTGGGGGAACACTGAAGCTTTCTTT. Its translation: CAWRWGNTEAFF.

The count of this clone is one. The V and J genes are TRBV7-9 and TRBJ2-2; no definite D call. CDR3 length: 15 amino acids. Trimming removed 3 bases from V and 1 base from J, with 9 bases in between. Germline values: CDR1 SEHNR, CDR2 FQNEAQ (reference sequence). CDR3 sequence: CASSFGYRNTGELFF. Written as DNA, the CDR3 is TGTGCCAGCAGCTTTGGCTACAGGAACACCGGGGAGCTGTTTTTT.

The gene calls are TRBV7-8 and TRBJ1-1; maybe TRBD1 (5 bases). V was trimmed by 5 bases and J by 0 bases, leaving 16 bases between them. The length of the CDR3 is 16 residues. In germline, CDR1 is SGHVS, CDR2 FQNEAQ. The CDR3 loop is CASSLLRGRLNTEAFF. The CDR3 DNA reads as TGTGCCAGCAGCCTCTTACGGGGACGGCTGAACACTGAAGCTTTCTTT. The complete variable domain, with remaining parts taken from reference TRBV7-8 and TRBJ1-1, reads GAGVSQSPRYKVAKRGQDVALRCDPISGHVSLFWYQQALGQGPEFLTYFQNEAQLDKSGLPSDRFFAERPEGSVSTLKIQRTQQEDSAVYLCASSLLRGRLNTEAFFGQGTRLTVV.

This clone was seen once. The genes are TRBV6-2 or TRBV6-3 and TRBJ2-1, with 8 bases aligning to TRBD2. The CDR3 is made up of 15 amino acids. CDR1 and CDR2 from the germline V gene are MNHEY and SVGEGT. Trimming cost V 4 bases and J 4 bases; bases outside gene matches: 6. The CDR3 reads CASSSAGVLYNEQFF. In nucleotides, the CDR3 is TGTGCCAGCAGTTCAGCGGGGGTACTTTACAATGAGCAGTTCTTC.

The chain couples TRBV4-3 to TRBJ1-6; D not resolved. V lost 1 base and J lost 4, with 8 bases in between. The CDR3 totals 15 residues. Per germline, CDR1 LGHNA and CDR2 YSLEER. CDR3 coding DNA: TGCGCCAGCAGCCAAGTCCGGCGGTATAATTCACCCCTCCACTTT. This sequence encodes CASSQVRRYNSPLHF.

The chain joins TRBV5-1 to TRBJ1-6; TRBD1 aligns across 8 bases. This CDR3 has 15 residues. Germline V gene lookup returns CDR1 SGHRS and CDR2 YFSETQ. Unmatched junction bases numbered 9, after V lost 3 bases and J lost 10 bases. CDR3 protein: CASSSSTGVGSPLHF. The CDR3 DNA is TGCGCCAGCAGCTCATCGACAGGGGTAGGATCACCCCTCCACTTT.

This chain connects TRBV24-1 to TRBJ2-7; 13 bases match TRBD2. J gave up 4 bases and V 4 bases, and 6 bases lay outside the gene matches. CDR1 is KGHDR, CDR2 SFDVKD, per germline. There are 16 residues in the CDR3. CDR3 in DNA: TGTGCCACCAGTGACCCCCGGACTAGCGGGGGTTACGAGCAGTACTTC. It translates to CATSDPRTSGGYEQYF.

In regard to this clone: Other nucleotide sequences in the sample specify the same CDR3. This rearrangement joins TRBV9 to TRBJ2-3; D ambiguous. This CDR3 comprises 13 residues. Germline-derived CDR1 and CDR2 are SGDLS and YYNGEE. V gave up 4 bases and J gave up 3 bases, with 9 bases separating them. Here the CDR3 reads CASSPSRTDTQYF. In nucleotides, the CDR3 is TGTGCCAGCAGCCCTTCGAGGACAGATACGCAGTATTTT.

The chain employs TRBV19 and TRBJ1-3, with D unresolved. This CDR3 has 13 residues. CDR1 and CDR2 (germline): LNHDA, SQIVND (reference sequence). Trimming pared 1 base from V and 2 bases from J, leaving 3 bases between. The CDR3: CASSIVTGNTIYF. For the CDR3, the DNA is TGTGCCAGTAGTATAGTCACTGGAAACACCATATATTTT.

The V call is TRBV5-4, the J call TRBJ1-1; TRBD1 is a possible D gene (5 bases). The CDR3 runs 13 residues. V shed 0 bases and J shed 8 bases, with 11 bases lying between them. Germline V gene lookup returns CDR1 SGHNT and CDR2 YYREEE (reference sequence). The chain's CDR3 is CASSLVGWGEAFF. The CDR3 DNA follows: TGTGCCAGCAGCTTGGTGGGGTGGGGGGAAGCTTTCTTT.

Only one count was recorded for this clone. The chain carries TRBV16 and TRBJ1-4; the D is unclear. The CDR3 runs 14 residues. V lost 4 bases to trimming and J lost 7 bases, with 13 bases between them. CDR1 and CDR2 (germline): KGHSY, FQNENV. The CDR3 nucleotides read TGTGCCAGCAGCCCGCGGAGCTGGGGTGAAAAACTGTTTTTT. This codes for CASSPRSWGEKLFF.

The rearrangement joins TRBV11-3 to TRBJ2-3, with D maybe TRBD1 (5 bases). Trimming removed 5 bases at V and 6 bases at J, with 12 bases between. The CDR3 is 13 amino acids. Germline assignment: CDR1 SGHNT and CDR2 YENEEA. CDR3 DNA: TGTGCCAGCAGCACAGAAGGGGCTGATACGCAGTATTTT. It codes for CASSTEGADTQYF.

The gene calls are TRBV10-3 and TRBJ2-7, with 7 bases lining up with TRBD1. V shed 0 bases and J 3 bases; nucleotides not matched to a gene: 8. The germline V gene encodes CDR1 ENHRY and CDR2 SYGVKD. The CDR3 runs to 16 residues. The CDR3 DNA reads as TGTGCCATCAGTGAGTCGAAGGGGGCCGTGGGCTACGAGCAGTACTTC. This codes for CAISESKGAVGYEQYF.